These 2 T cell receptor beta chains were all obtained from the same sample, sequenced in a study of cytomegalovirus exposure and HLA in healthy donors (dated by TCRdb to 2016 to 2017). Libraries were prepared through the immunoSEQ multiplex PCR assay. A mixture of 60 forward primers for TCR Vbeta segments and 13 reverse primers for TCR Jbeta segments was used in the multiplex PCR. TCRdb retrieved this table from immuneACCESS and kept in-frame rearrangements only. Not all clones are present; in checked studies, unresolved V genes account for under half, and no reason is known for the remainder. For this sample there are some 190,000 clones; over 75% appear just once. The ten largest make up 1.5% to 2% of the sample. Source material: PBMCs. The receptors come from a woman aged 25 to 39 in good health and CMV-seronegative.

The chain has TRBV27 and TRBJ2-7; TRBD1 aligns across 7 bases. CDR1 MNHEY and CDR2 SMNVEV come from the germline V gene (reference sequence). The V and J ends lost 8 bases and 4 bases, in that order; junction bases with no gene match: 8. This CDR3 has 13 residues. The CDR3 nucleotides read TGTGCCAGCGGCTACAGGGGTGCGTACGAGCAGTACTTC. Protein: CASGYRGAYEQYF.

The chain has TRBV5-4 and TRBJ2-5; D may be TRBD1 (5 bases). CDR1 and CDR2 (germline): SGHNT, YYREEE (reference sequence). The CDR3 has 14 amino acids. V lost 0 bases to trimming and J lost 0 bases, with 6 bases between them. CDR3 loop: CASSLGTNQETQYF. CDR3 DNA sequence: TGTGCCAGCAGCTTGGGGACAAACCAAGAGACCCAGTACTTC.